These 15 T cell receptor beta chains originate from one sample sequenced in a study of blood T cell repertoires in COVID-19. Profiled with immunoSEQ multiplex PCR; TCRdb holds only in-frame clones, not every one. The repertoire holds just over 300,000 clones, with approximately 90% as singletons. Input material: PBMCs or T cells enriched from blood (not recorded which). The receptors were gathered from a man aged 25 to 45 who had recovered from COVID-19.

The J gene is TRBJ1-6, the V gene TRBV7-8; TRBD1 matches 9 bases. CDR3 length equals 15 residues. With V trimmed by 6 bases and J by 7 bases, 7 bases remained unmatched. Germline V gene data show CDR1 as SGHVS and CDR2 as FQNEAQ. In nucleotides, the CDR3 is TGTGCCAGCAGTTTCACAGGACAGGGGAATTCACCCCTCCACTTT. This gives the protein CASSFTGQGNSPLHF.

This clone came up once. V usage is TRBV30 and J usage is TRBJ1-5; 8 bases align to TRBD1. Losses at the gene ends were 2 bases for V and 2 bases for J; bases not matched to a gene: 5. The germline V gene has CDR1 GTSNPN and CDR2 SVGIG (reference sequence). The CDR3 totals 15 residues. The CDR3 protein is CAWSHPGQGNQPQHF. The CDR3, as DNA: TGTGCCTGGAGTCACCCGGGACAGGGCAATCAGCCCCAGCATTTT.

The rearrangement links TRBV30 to TRBJ2-1, with D perhaps matching TRBD1 (6 bases). Germline-derived CDR1 and CDR2 are GTSNPN and SVGIG (reference sequence). This CDR3 comprises 14 residues. Trimming removed 4 bases from V and 6 bases from J, with 16 bases in between. The CDR3 loop reads CAWKRGTPFNEQFF. CDR3 coding DNA: TGTGCCTGGAAAAGGGGGACCCCTTTCAATGAGCAGTTCTTC. Looking up the rest from reference TRBV30 and TRBJ2-1 gives the full variable domain: SQTIHQWPATLVQPVGSPLSLECTVEGTSNPNLYWYRQAAGRGLQLLFYSVGIGQISSEVPQNLSASRPQDRQFILSSKKLLLSDSGFYLCAWKRGTPFNEQFFGPGTRLTVL.

This rearrangement joins TRBV2 to TRBJ1-5; TRBD1 agrees at 7 bases. This CDR3 comprises 14 residues. CDR1 SNHLY and CDR2 FYNNEI come from the germline V gene. Trimming at V came to 2 bases and at J to 5 bases, leaving 3 bases not matched to a gene. The CDR3 nucleotides are TGTGCCAGCAGTGAACGAGGGGGCTATCAGCCCCAGCATTTT. This encodes CASSERGGYQPQHF.

This rearrangement joins TRBV4-2 to TRBJ1-2, with 7 positions matching TRBD1. CDR1 LGHNA and CDR2 YNFKEQ come from the germline V gene. Losses at the gene ends were 3 bases for V and 10 bases for J; bases not matched to a gene: 11. The CDR3 sequence is 14 residues long. The CDR3 region is CASSHPPGTEFYTF. As DNA, the CDR3 is TGTGCCAGCAGCCACCCTCCCGGGACAGAATTCTACACCTTC.

This chain uses TRBV2 with TRBJ2-2; perhaps TRBD1 as D (5 bases). CDR3 size: 13 residues. The V end was cut by 5 bases, the J end by 5 bases, with 9 bases between. The germline CDR1 and CDR2 sequences are SNHLY and FYNNEI. CDR3 amino acids: CASSYAGTGELFF. The CDR3, as DNA: TGTGCCAGCAGTTACGCAGGGACCGGGGAGCTGTTTTTT.

The rearrangement uses TRBV24-1 and TRBJ1-2; 10 bases are a match to TRBD1. The CDR3 runs to 16 residues. Germline V gene lookup returns CDR1 KGHDR and CDR2 SFDVKD. V trimming: 2 bases; J trimming: 8 bases; junction bases outside the gene matches: 10. The CDR3 nucleotides are TGTGCCACCAGTGATTCTGGACAGGGGGGAACGCGGGGCTACACCTTC. Protein: CATSDSGQGGTRGYTF.

The chain uses TRBV19 and TRBJ1-5; weak D call: TRBD1 (6 bases). The CDR3 runs to 13 residues. Germline values: CDR1 LNHDA, CDR2 SQIVND (reference sequence). Trimming shortened V by 5 bases and J by 5 bases, and 10 bases separated the two germline ends. The CDR3 DNA sequence: TGTGCCAGTAGTGTCGACAGGTATCAGCCCCAGCATTTT. Encoded protein: CASSVDRYQPQHF.

The chain is built from TRBV19 and TRBJ2-6; D is perhaps TRBD2 (7 bases). Germline V gene sequence: CDR1 LNHDA, CDR2 SQIVND (reference sequence). The CDR3 length is 17 residues. Deletions cut 9 bases from V and 2 bases from J, with 20 bases between. The chain's CDR3 is CASSWGPGGPGANVLTF. CDR3 coding DNA: TGTGCCAGCAGTTGGGGCCCGGGGGGCCCTGGGGCCAACGTCCTGACTTTC.

This chain joins TRBV28 and TRBJ1-6; TRBD1 matches at 8 bases. The V gene's germline CDR1 is MDHEN and CDR2 SYDVKM. V lost 5 bases, J lost 6 bases, and 6 bases stayed unmatched. The CDR3 extends over 15 amino acids. The CDR3 coding sequence is TGTGCCAGCAGTACCCCAGGGGGCATTAATTCACCCCTCCACTTT. As protein: CASSTPGGINSPLHF.

The chain uses TRBV30 and TRBJ1-2, with a possible D match to TRBD1 (6 bases). Trimming stripped 2 bases from V and 0 bases from J, with 13 bases between. This CDR3 is built from 15 residues. Germline values: CDR1 GTSNPN, CDR2 SVGIG (reference sequence). CDR3 protein: CAWSRGALANYGYTF. In DNA form, the CDR3 reads TGTGCCTGGAGTCGGGGGGCCCTAGCTAACTATGGCTACACCTTC.

This sequence joins TRBV9 and TRBJ2-1; TRBD2 aligns across 13 bases. The CDR3 consists of 16 residues. J gave up 8 bases and V 0 bases, and 5 bases lay outside the gene matches. Germline V CDR1 and CDR2: SGDLS, YYNGEE. CDR3 in amino acids: CASSVEGLAGVYEQFF. For the CDR3, the DNA is TGTGCCAGCAGCGTAGAAGGACTAGCGGGGGTATATGAGCAGTTCTTC.

J is TRBJ2-4 and V is TRBV19; D possibly corresponds to TRBD2 (6 bases). V lost 3 bases, J lost 7 bases, and 7 bases lay in between. The V gene's germline CDR1 is LNHDA and CDR2 SQIVND (reference sequence). The CDR3 extends over 12 amino acids. The CDR3 loop reads CASSMEGNIQYF. CDR3 nucleotides: TGTGCCAGTAGTATGGAGGGTAACATTCAGTACTTC.

The chain couples TRBV28 to TRBJ1-5, with D hard to call. Germline V gene data show CDR1 as MDHEN and CDR2 as SYDVKM. Trimming pared 2 bases from V and 7 bases from J, leaving 6 bases between. This CDR3 comprises 12 residues. The CDR3 sequence is CASSLVRQPQHF. CDR3 coding DNA: TGTGCCAGCAGTTTAGTTCGGCAGCCCCAGCATTTT.

J is TRBJ2-1 and V is TRBV19; D not certain. Germline V gene sequence: CDR1 LNHDA, CDR2 SQIVND (reference sequence). The CDR3 is 14 amino acids. The V end was cut by 1 base, the J end by 4 bases, with 8 bases between. In DNA, the CDR3 is TGTGCCAGTAGTATAGGGCTGAATTACAATGAGCAGTTCTTC. Its translation is CASSIGLNYNEQFF.